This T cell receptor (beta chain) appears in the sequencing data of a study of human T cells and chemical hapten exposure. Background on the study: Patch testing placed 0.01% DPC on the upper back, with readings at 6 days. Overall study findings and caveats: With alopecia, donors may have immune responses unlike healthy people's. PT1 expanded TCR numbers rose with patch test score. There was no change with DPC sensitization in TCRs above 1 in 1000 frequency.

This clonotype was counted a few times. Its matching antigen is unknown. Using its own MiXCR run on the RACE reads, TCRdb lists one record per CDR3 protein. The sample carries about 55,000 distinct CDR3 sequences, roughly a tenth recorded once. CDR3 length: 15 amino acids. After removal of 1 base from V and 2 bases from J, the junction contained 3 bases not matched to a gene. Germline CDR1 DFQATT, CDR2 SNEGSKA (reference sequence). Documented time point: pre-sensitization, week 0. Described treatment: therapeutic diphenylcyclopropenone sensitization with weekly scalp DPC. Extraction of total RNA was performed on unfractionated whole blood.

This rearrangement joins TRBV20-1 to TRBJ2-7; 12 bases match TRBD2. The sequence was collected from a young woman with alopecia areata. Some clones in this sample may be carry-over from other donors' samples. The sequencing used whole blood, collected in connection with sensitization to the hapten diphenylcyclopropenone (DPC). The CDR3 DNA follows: TGCAGTGCTAGAGGTGGGACTAGCGGGCCCTACGAGCAGTACTTC. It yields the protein CSARGGTSGPYEQYF.